The T cell receptor beta chain described here comes from a study of Ad26.COV2.S vaccination and SARS-CoV-2 variants. For the study at large: This donor came from the COV1001 trial of Ad26.COV2.S. Doses of Ad26.COV2.S were injected into muscle once or twice, 56 days apart.

Treatment denoted: 15 to 20 received Ad26.COV2.S at low or high dose, single or two shots; a few received placebo; per-sample allocation not given. It was on day 63 after the first vaccine or placebo injection that samples were taken. V was cut by 0 bases and J by 5 bases, with 10 bases left in between. Germline lookup yields CDR1 MGHRA and CDR2 YSYEKL. The CDR3 is 14 residues long. TCRdb's copy holds only in-frame clones and misses some; the assay was immunoSEQ multiplex PCR. The data contain about 420,000 clones, roughly 90% of them seen just once; the ten biggest clones take up 3.6%. The chain has TRBV4-1 and TRBJ1-2, with D maybe TRBD1 (5 bases). The specimen was peripheral blood, collected in a trial of Ad26.COV2.S vaccine versus placebo. This TCR came from a person between 18 and 65 years old who received the Ad26.COV2.S COVID-19 vaccine or a placebo. The CDR3 is CASSQDHRSYGYTF. In DNA form, the CDR3 reads TGCGCCAGCAGCCAAGATCACAGGAGTTATGGCTACACCTTC.